These 27 T cell receptor beta chains were all obtained from the same sample, sequenced in a study of cytomegalovirus exposure and HLA in healthy donors. Vbeta (60) and Jbeta (13) primers were used in the PCR. Sequencing was performed with immunoSEQ multiplex PCR; in TCRdb, only in-frame clones are kept and a portion is missing. The sample records 150,000 to 200,000 clones, around four fifths being singletons. The sequenced sample was PBMCs. The receptors derive from a woman younger than 45 in good health and CMV-seronegative.

This clone was observed a single time. This sequence joins TRBV6-5 and TRBJ1-2; D possibly corresponds to TRBD1 (6 bases). The V gene lost 6 bases and the J gene lost 8 bases, with 16 bases spanning the gap. The CDR3 totals 13 residues. Germline V gene lookup returns CDR1 MNHEY and CDR2 SVGAGI. The CDR3 DNA sequence: TGTGCCAGCAGGACCGGGGGGCGTAAAGGCTACACCTTC. Encoded protein: CASRTGGRKGYTF.

The V gene is TRBV7-2, the J gene TRBJ1-5, with a tentative D call TRBD1 (5 bases). Trimming stripped 5 bases from V and 7 bases from J, with 12 bases between. Germline CDR1 reads SGHTA; CDR2 reads FQGNSA. The length of the CDR3 is 13 residues. The chain's CDR3 is CASSPGRGQPQHF. The CDR3 DNA reads TGTGCCAGCAGCCCAGGGAGGGGACAGCCCCAGCATTTT.

The DNA for the CDR3 is TGTGCCAGCAGCGCCGGACAGGGGGTGGAGACCCAGTACTTC. Amino acid sequence: CASSAGQGVETQYF. The rearrangement links TRBV9 to TRBJ2-5, with TRBD1 matching 10 bases. This CDR3 is built from 14 residues. J gave up 5 bases and V 3 bases, and 4 bases lay outside the gene matches. Germline V gene sequence: CDR1 SGDLS, CDR2 YYNGEE. Drawing the rest from reference TRBV9 and TRBJ2-5, the complete variable domain is DSGVTQTPKHLITATGQRVTLRCSPRSGDLSVYWYQQSLDQGLQFLIQYYNGEERAKGNILERFSAQQFPDLHSELNLSSLELGDSALYFCASSAGQGVETQYFGPGTRLLVL.

The table lists this clone with a count of one. V usage is TRBV5-1 and J usage is TRBJ2-7, with D possibly being TRBD1 (5 bases). The germline V and J ends were trimmed by 4 bases and 3 bases, with 11 bases remaining between them. The germline V gene encodes CDR1 SGHRS and CDR2 YFSETQ. The CDR3 sequence is 13 residues long. The CDR3 nucleotides are TGCGCCAGCAGCGGCCAGGGCGTCTACGAGCAGTACTTC. This codes for CASSGQGVYEQYF.

The V gene is TRBV2, the J gene TRBJ1-3; 8 bases are shared with TRBD1. Germline V gene sequence: CDR1 SNHLY, CDR2 FYNNEI. The ends lost 6 bases at V and 0 bases at J; junction bases unmatched: 10. This CDR3 contains 17 residues. CDR3 region: CASRKDRARSSGNTIYF. CDR3 sequence (DNA): TGTGCCAGCAGGAAGGACAGGGCGCGAAGCTCTGGAAACACCATATATTTT.

The chain joins TRBV10-3 to TRBJ1-6; tentatively, D is TRBD1 (5 bases). The CDR3 consists of 17 residues. Trimming removed 2 bases at V and 7 bases at J, with 18 bases between. Germline loops: CDR1 ENHRY, CDR2 SYGVKD. In DNA, the CDR3 is TGTGCCATCAGTGAGAATCCCCCGACAGAGGAGAATTCACCCCTCCACTTT. This gives the protein CAISENPPTEENSPLHF.

V gene TRBV30 combines with J gene TRBJ2-5; the D gene is possibly TRBD1 (6 bases). Germline V lookup: CDR1 GTSNPN, CDR2 SVGIG (reference sequence). The CDR3 is made up of 13 amino acids. Deletions cut 5 bases from V and 4 bases from J, with 14 bases between. This chain's CDR3 is CAWGASRGETQYF. CDR3 DNA sequence: TGTGCCTGGGGAGCCTCCAGGGGAGAGACCCAGTACTTC.

This chain joins TRBV9 and TRBJ2-2; D might be TRBD1 (5 bases). Trimming cost V 5 bases and J 0 bases, with 14 bases left between them. The CDR3 runs 16 residues. Germline V gene data show CDR1 as SGDLS and CDR2 as YYNGEE. The CDR3 protein is CASSPGIVSNTGELFF. The DNA of the CDR3 is TGTGCCAGCAGTCCAGGGATCGTGTCGAACACCGGGGAGCTGTTTTTT.

The chain employs TRBV5-4 and TRBJ1-1, with D perhaps matching TRBD1 (5 bases). Per the germline V gene, CDR1 is SGHNT and CDR2 is YYREEE (reference sequence). This CDR3 comprises 16 residues. V was clipped by 5 bases and J by 6 bases, with 23 bases between them. The CDR3 region is CASSSGYASQGAEAFF. The CDR3 DNA reads TGTGCCAGCAGTTCAGGCTATGCCTCCCAGGGCGCTGAAGCTTTCTTT. The complete variable domain, with remaining parts taken from reference TRBV5-4 and TRBJ1-1, reads ETGVTQSPTHLIKTRGQQVTLRCSSQSGHNTVSWYQQALGQGPQFIFQYYREEENGRGNFPPRFSGLQFPNYSSELNVNALELDDSALYLCASSSGYASQGAEAFFGQGTRLTVV.

The chain joins TRBV5-6 to TRBJ2-7, with 9 positions matching TRBD2. The CDR3 sequence is 14 residues long. The J segment lost 4 bases and the V segment lost 0 bases, leaving 2 bases of the junction unmatched. Germline V gene sequence: CDR1 SGHDT, CDR2 YYEEEE. CDR3: CASSLASGVYEQYF. The CDR3 nucleotides read TGTGCCAGCAGCTTGGCTAGCGGGGTTTACGAGCAGTACTTC.

This chain joins TRBV28 and TRBJ1-5; D is perhaps TRBD1 (6 bases). V was shortened by 2 bases and J by 10 bases, with 18 bases between the two germline ends. CDR3 size: 15 residues. Germline assignment: CDR1 MDHEN and CDR2 SYDVKM. The CDR3 loop is CASSLPTGREKPQHF. CDR3 nucleotide sequence: TGTGCCAGCAGTTTACCAACAGGGAGAGAGAAACCCCAGCATTTT.

The gene calls are TRBV29-1 and TRBJ2-5, with TRBD1 identical over 7 bases. Per the germline V gene, CDR1 is SQVTM and CDR2 is ANQGSEA. Trimming took 4 bases from V and 5 from J; bases not matched to a gene: 4. This CDR3 contains 12 residues. The DNA for the CDR3 is TGCAGCGTTGTAGGGGGCGCGGAGACCCAGTACTTC. Its protein is CSVVGGAETQYF.

This chain connects TRBV11-2 to TRBJ1-1, with 10 bases matching TRBD1. V lost 2 bases to trimming and J lost 0 bases; unmatched junction nucleotides: 12. This CDR3 region has 19 residues. Germline V gene sequence: CDR1 SGHAT, CDR2 FQNNGV. The CDR3 coding sequence is TGTGCCAGCAGCTTAAGGTCGGGGGGACAGGGGATGATGAACACTGAAGCTTTCTTT. Its protein product is CASSLRSGGQGMMNTEAFF.

This clone was seen a single time. The J gene is TRBJ1-1, the V gene TRBV27, with TRBD1 matching over 9 bases. Germline CDR1 MNHEY, CDR2 SMNVEV (reference sequence). The V and J ends lost 5 bases and 1 base, in that order; junction bases with no gene match: 2. This CDR3 has 14 amino acids. The CDR3 DNA follows: TGTGCCAGCAGTCTGACAGGGGGGAACACTGAAGCTTTCTTT. This gives the protein CASSLTGGNTEAFF.

The chain employs TRBV28 and TRBJ1-1, with 8 bases fitting TRBD1. Germline V CDR1 and CDR2: MDHEN, SYDVKM. The V and J ends lost 5 bases and 3 bases, in that order; junction bases with no gene match: 5. The CDR3 sequence is 14 residues long. The CDR3: CASSPQGAYTEAFF. The DNA for the CDR3 is TGTGCCAGCAGTCCCCAGGGGGCATACACTGAAGCTTTCTTT.

This clone was found a few times. J is TRBJ1-6 and V is TRBV2; maybe TRBD1 (5 bases). There are 15 residues in the CDR3. In germline, CDR1 is SNHLY, CDR2 FYNNEI. V was trimmed by 5 bases and J by 0 bases, leaving 8 bases between them. CDR3 coding DNA: TGTGCCAGCAGTTTTGACAGCTCCTATAATTCACCCCTCCACTTT. Its protein is CASSFDSSYNSPLHF.

This clone was detected once. V and J are TRBV18 and TRBJ1-1; 7 nucleotides match TRBD1. V shed 3 bases and J 5 bases; nucleotides not matched to a gene: 3. The germline CDR1 and CDR2 sequences are KGHSH and LQKENI. CDR3 size: 13 residues. The CDR3 DNA sequence: TGTGCCAGCTCACCCCAGACAGGGACTGAAGCTTTCTTT. As protein: CASSPQTGTEAFF.

V usage is TRBV27 and J usage is TRBJ2-3; 9 bases fit TRBD2. CDR3 length: 16 residues. Losses at the gene ends were 4 bases for V and 2 bases for J; bases not matched to a gene: 7. In germline, CDR1 is MNHEY, CDR2 SMNVEV (reference sequence). The CDR3 is CASSSAGGLPTDTQYF. The CDR3 nucleotides are TGTGCCAGCAGTTCAGCGGGGGGCCTACCCACAGATACGCAGTATTTT.

V and J are TRBV4-1 and TRBJ2-2; 9 bases fit TRBD2. V was clipped by 1 base and J by 2 bases; unmatched bases: 5. The CDR3 has 17 residues. Germline V gene data show CDR1 as MGHRA and CDR2 as YSYEKL. CDR3 loop: CASSQAGGGANTGELFF. CDR3 nucleotide sequence: TGCGCCAGCAGCCAAGCCGGCGGGGGGGCAAACACCGGGGAGCTGTTTTTT.

The chain employs TRBV2 and TRBJ1-1, with a tentative D call TRBD1 (6 bases). Per the germline V gene, CDR1 is SNHLY and CDR2 is FYNNEI. The V end was cut by 8 bases, the J end by 5 bases, with 27 bases between. The CDR3 totals 17 residues. The CDR3 nucleotides read TGTGCCAGCGGATCGAGGGGGATTAATAAGCTAGGGACTGAAGCTTTCTTT. This encodes CASGSRGINKLGTEAFF.

Points on this clone: The same CDR3 can be traced to other DNA sequences in this sample. V usage is TRBV9 and J usage is TRBJ2-2; D is perhaps TRBD2 (6 bases). The CDR3 is 15 residues long. Per the germline V gene, CDR1 is SGDLS and CDR2 is YYNGEE. Trimming took 0 bases from V and 5 from J, leaving 11 bases between them. CDR3 DNA sequence: TGTGCCAGCAGCGTAGGTGGCGGGGTGACCGGGGAGCTGTTTTTT. Amino acid sequence: CASSVGGGVTGELFF. Supplemented by reference TRBV9 and TRBJ2-2, the full variable domain reads DSGVTQTPKHLITATGQRVTLRCSPRSGDLSVYWYQQSLDQGLQFLIQYYNGEERAKGNILERFSAQQFPDLHSELNLSSLELGDSALYFCASSVGGGVTGELFFGEGSRLTVL.

The chain links TRBV10-2 to TRBJ1-6; D is ambiguous. This CDR3 comprises 14 residues. Germline V gene lookup returns CDR1 WSHSY and CDR2 SAAADI. Trimming left V 3 bases short and J 7 bases short, with 10 bases between. CDR3 region: CASSDRISNSPLHF. CDR3 coding DNA: TGCGCCAGCAGTGACAGGATATCAAATTCACCCCTCCACTTT.

This clone was observed a single time. This chain uses TRBV9 with TRBJ2-1, with D perhaps matching TRBD2 (5 bases). V lost 0 bases and J 5 bases, leaving 12 bases between the germline ends. Germline assignment: CDR1 SGDLS and CDR2 YYNGEE. The CDR3 contains 15 residues. The CDR3 nucleotides read TGTGCCAGCAGCGTAGGGATCCAGAGGGACAATGAGCAGTTCTTC. Protein product: CASSVGIQRDNEQFF.

The chain couples TRBV28 to TRBJ1-2, with 9 nucleotides matching TRBD1. CDR3 length equals 14 residues. V was pared by 6 bases and J by 5 bases, with 7 bases of the junction left unmatched. CDR1 is MDHEN and CDR2 is SYDVKM in the germline V gene. The CDR3 protein is CASRYRDRVYGYTF. CDR3 coding DNA: TGTGCCAGCAGATACCGGGACAGGGTATATGGCTACACCTTC.

V gene TRBV2 combines with J gene TRBJ1-2, with a possible D match to TRBD1 (6 bases). The V gene lost 7 bases and the J gene lost 4 bases, with 7 bases spanning the gap. The CDR3 runs 11 residues. Germline V gene data show CDR1 as SNHLY and CDR2 as FYNNEI. The CDR3 DNA sequence: TGTGCCAGCAAACAGGGCTATGGCTACACCTTC. Translated, it gives CASKQGYGYTF.

The CDR3: CASRTGTNYGYTF. CDR3 nucleotides: TGTGCCAGCCGGACAGGGACTAACTATGGCTACACCTTC. The chain combines TRBV2 with TRBJ1-2; 8 bases match TRBD1. V was clipped by 8 bases and J by 0 bases; unmatched bases: 2. The CDR3 runs 13 residues. Germline V gene data show CDR1 as SNHLY and CDR2 as FYNNEI.

This clone was seen only once. At one end the junction does not follow the germline gene, possibly because of a read error. This sample includes further DNA sequences coding for the same CDR3. The chain has TRBV5-1 and TRBJ2-5; TRBD2 aligns across 15 bases. The CDR3 has 16 amino acids. Germline CDR1 reads SGHRS; CDR2 reads YFSETQ. CDR3 DNA sequence: TGTGCCAGCAGCTTGGGGACTAGCGGGGGGAAAGAGACCCAGTACTTC. The encoded protein is CASSLGTSGGKETQYF.